Shown below are 21 T cell receptor beta chains from a single sample sequenced in a study of CD8 T cells in ankylosing spondylitis. General observations from the study: The study identified a TCR beta motif of eight highly homologous variants that appeared characteristic of ankylosing spondylitis blood.

TCRdb processed the 5' RACE reads anew with MiXCR; each CDR3 protein has one entry. The sample yields some 840,000 distinct CDR3 sequences, around 11% seen once. These TCRs' antigens remain unknown. The sample was blood, either unsorted or a sorted T cell fraction (not recorded which). These receptor sequences come from a male donor with ankylosing spondylitis.

This clonotype was recorded a few times. This chain connects TRBV11-2 to TRBJ2-4; either TRBD1 or TRBD2 may supply D (5 bases each). This CDR3 comprises 17 residues. Trimming left V 1 base short and J 0 bases short, with 13 bases between. The germline CDR1 and CDR2 sequences are SGHAT and FQNNGV. The CDR3 bases are TGTGCCAGCAGCTTAGTGGTGAGGGGCCTAGCCAAAAACATTCAGTACTTC. It codes for CASSLVVRGLAKNIQYF.

This clonotype was recorded many times. The chain recombines TRBV5-1 with TRBJ2-5; 12 nucleotides match TRBD2. V trimming: 3 bases; J trimming: 4 bases; junction bases outside the gene matches: 4. CDR3 length equals 15 residues. Germline CDR1 is SGHRS and CDR2 is YFSETQ. The CDR3 region has the DNA TGCGCCAGCAGCTCACTAGCGGGGGGAGGAGAGACCCAGTACTTC. Translated: CASSSLAGGGETQYF.

This clonotype was observed a few times. The V call is TRBV7-2, the J call TRBJ2-7; D not resolved. CDR3 length: 13 residues. V was shortened by 4 bases and J by 5 bases, with 12 bases between the two germline ends. Germline V gives CDR1 SGHTA, CDR2 FQGNSA. The DNA of the CDR3 is TGTGCCAGCAGCTCAAGTCTTGTGAACGAGCAGTACTTC. Translating gives CASSSSLVNEQYF.

This chain links TRBV10-3 with TRBJ2-1, with TRBD1 identical over 9 bases. J was trimmed by 4 bases and V by 3 bases; bases with no gene match: 13. Germline V gene data show CDR1 as ENHRY and CDR2 as SYGVKD. CDR3 length: 18 amino acids. This CDR3 reads CAISEHRDRDLRYNEQFF. CDR3 DNA: TGTGCCATCAGTGAACACCGGGACAGGGATTTGAGGTACAATGAGCAGTTCTTC.

The genes are TRBV9 and TRBJ2-2; D remains unclear. Trimming pared 3 bases from V and 0 bases from J, leaving 9 bases between. The CDR3 has 15 residues. Germline CDR1 SGDLS, CDR2 YYNGEE. The CDR3 loop is CASSAMMANTGELFF. In DNA, the CDR3 is TGTGCCAGCAGCGCCATGATGGCGAACACCGGGGAGCTGTTTTTT. Full variable domain (rest looked up from reference TRBV9 and TRBJ2-2): DSGVTQTPKHLITATGQRVTLRCSPRSGDLSVYWYQQSLDQGLQFLIQYYNGEERAKGNILERFSAQQFPDLHSELNLSSLELGDSALYFCASSAMMANTGELFFGEGSRLTVL.

This clonotype was recorded only once. The J gene is TRBJ2-6, the V gene TRBV5-1; D unclear. With 5 bases removed from V and 3 bases from J, the gap between germline ends came to 9 bases. CDR1 is SGHRS and CDR2 is YFSETQ in the germline V gene. CDR3 length: 14 residues. CDR3 coding DNA: TGCGCCAGCAGACTGGCACTTGGGGCCAACGTCCTGACTTTC. This codes for CASRLALGANVLTF.

DNA of the CDR3: TGCAGCGTTGAGGAACAGAACTATGGCTACACCTTC. Translation gives CSVEEQNYGYTF. The rearrangement uses TRBV29-1 and TRBJ1-2, with D unclear. The germline CDR1 and CDR2 sequences are SQVTM and ANQGSEA. With 3 bases removed from V and 2 bases from J, the gap between germline ends came to 7 bases. CDR3 length equals 12 residues.

V usage is TRBV25-1 and J usage is TRBJ1-2, with D perhaps TRBD1 (6 bases). V was shortened by 10 bases and J by 7 bases, with 19 bases between the two germline ends. The CDR3 is 13 amino acids. Germline loops: CDR1 MGHDK, CDR2 SYGVNS. The CDR3 DNA reads TGTGCCACCCAGAAACAGGGAGCAGGTGGCTACACCTTC. This codes for CATQKQGAGGYTF.

This clonotype came up many times. The chain employs TRBV18 and TRBJ1-2; D possibly corresponds to TRBD1 (5 bases). V dropped 4 bases and J dropped 0 bases, with 6 bases sitting between them. Germline V CDR1 and CDR2: KGHSH, LQKENI. The CDR3 is 13 residues long. The CDR3 sequence is CASSQGPNYGYTF. In nucleotides, the CDR3 is TGTGCCAGCTCACAGGGACCTAACTATGGCTACACCTTC.

This clonotype turned up a few times. The chain links TRBV6-4 to TRBJ2-1; 10 nucleotides line up with TRBD1. The CDR3 has 14 amino acids. V was clipped by 8 bases and J by 5 bases; unmatched bases: 6. Germline loops: CDR1 MRHNA, CDR2 SNTAGT. CDR3 residues: CASADRGIDNEQFF. CDR3 bases: TGTGCCAGCGCGGACAGGGGGATAGACAATGAGCAGTTCTTC.

This clonotype has a count of ten or more. J is TRBJ1-5 and V is TRBV20-1, with TRBD1 as a possible D gene (5 bases). V was pared by 4 bases and J by 4 bases, with 11 bases between. The germline CDR1 and CDR2 sequences are DFQATT and SNEGSKA (reference sequence). The CDR3 sequence is 13 residues long. The CDR3 DNA reads TGCAGTGCTACCCCGGGGGGGAATCAGCCCCAGCATTTT. It encodes CSATPGGNQPQHF.

This chain joins TRBV20-1 and TRBJ2-5; 7 bases fit TRBD1. This CDR3 has 14 amino acids. The germline V gene has CDR1 DFQATT and CDR2 SNEGSKA (reference sequence). J was trimmed by 5 bases and V by 6 bases; bases with no gene match: 12. DNA of the CDR3: TGCAGTGCAGAGAGGGACAGCGGAACGGAGACCCAGTACTTC. Translation gives CSAERDSGTETQYF.

In this sample, this clonotype turned up many times. The chain joins TRBV29-1 to TRBJ2-1; 8 nucleotides match TRBD2. J lost 9 bases, V lost 1 base, and 5 bases had no gene match. The germline V gene has CDR1 SQVTM and CDR2 ANQGSEA. CDR3 length: 13 residues. CDR3 sequence: CSVEARAGGEQFF. The CDR3 nucleotides read TGCAGCGTTGAAGCCAGGGCGGGAGGTGAGCAGTTCTTC.

V usage is TRBV4-3 and J usage is TRBJ2-3; no clear D gene. The V gene lost 5 bases and the J gene lost 6 bases, with 15 bases spanning the gap. CDR1 is LGHNA, CDR2 YSLEER, per germline. CDR3 length equals 14 residues. The CDR3 nucleotides read TGCGCCAGCAGCGACCAAAACCGGTGGGATACGCAGTATTTT. Translation gives CASSDQNRWDTQYF.

V and J are TRBV13 and TRBJ2-2, with D possibly being TRBD1 or TRBD2 (5 bases each). This CDR3 is 15 amino acids long. With 0 bases removed from V and 6 bases from J, the gap between germline ends came to 11 bases. The germline CDR1 and CDR2 sequences are PRHDT and FYEKMQ (reference sequence). The chain's CDR3 is CASSLGTPGPGELFF. CDR3 in DNA: TGTGCCAGCAGCTTAGGCACGCCGGGACCCGGGGAGCTGTTTTTT.

This clonotype was seen a handful of times. V and J are TRBV28 and TRBJ2-7; the D is unclear. The CDR3 covers 16 residues. CDR1 and CDR2 (germline): MDHEN, SYDVKM. Trimming removed 4 bases at V and 1 base at J, with 17 bases between. This chain's CDR3 is CASSSQAGSTSYEQYF. CDR3 nucleotide sequence: TGTGCCAGCAGTTCCCAGGCAGGTTCCACTTCCTACGAGCAGTACTTC.

There are a few counts of this clonotype. The rearrangement joins TRBV6-5 to TRBJ2-5; D call uncertain. V gave up 6 bases and J gave up 0 bases, with 8 bases separating them. CDR1 MNHEY and CDR2 SVGAGI come from the germline V gene. CDR3 size: 13 residues. CDR3 sequence (DNA): TGTGCCAGCAGGTACAGTTACCAAGAGACCCAGTACTTC. Its translation: CASRYSYQETQYF.

This clonotype was found a few times. The rearrangement links TRBV24-1 to TRBJ2-5, with 8 bases lining up with TRBD1. Losses at the gene ends were 3 bases for V and 4 bases for J; bases not matched to a gene: 3. The germline V gene encodes CDR1 KGHDR and CDR2 SFDVKD. The CDR3 spans 14 residues. In DNA, the CDR3 is TGTGCCACCAGTGATCCAGGGGGCCGAGAGACCCAGTACTTC. Translating gives CATSDPGGRETQYF.

In DNA, the CDR3 is TGTGCCAGCAGCTTAAGGACCCACTGGATCAATGAGCAGTTCTTC. It specifies CASSLRTHWINEQFF. The chain combines TRBV21-1 with TRBJ2-1. TRBV21-1 is deemed a pseudogene. The CDR3 covers 15 residues.

The rearrangement links TRBV12-3 or TRBV12-4 to TRBJ2-6, with D tentatively TRBD2 (6 bases). Trimming left V 10 bases short and J 2 bases short, with 12 bases between. There are 14 residues in the CDR3. CDR3 sequence (DNA): TGTGCCACCAGAACGGGGGCTGGGGCCAACGTCCTGACTTTC. It yields the protein CATRTGAGANVLTF.

The sample holds a few counts of this clonotype. The rearrangement links TRBV20-1 to TRBJ1-6; 7 nucleotides line up with TRBD1. The CDR3 is 12 residues long. Per the germline V gene, CDR1 is DFQATT and CDR2 is SNEGSKA (reference sequence). Unmatched junction bases numbered 3, after V lost 4 bases and J lost 9 bases. CDR3 DNA sequence: TGCAGTGCTAACAGGGGACGTTCACCCCTCCACTTT. It specifies CSANRGRSPLHF.